The clone carrying this T cell receptor beta chain has just a few counts. This sample is part of a study of shared clonotypes between healthy human individuals. Using immunoSEQ multiplex PCR, the repertoire was profiled, and TCRdb retains in-frame clones only, with some absent. The sample has around 2,000,000 clones, roughly 94% seen once. This CDR3 comprises 13 residues. Looked up from germline, CDR1 is KGHSH and CDR2 is LQKENI. V lost 2 bases, J lost 4 bases, and 8 bases lay in between. The sequence was collected from a man between 18 and 29 years old in good health. The chain joins TRBV18 to TRBJ1-1; D gene ambiguous. Sequences were obtained from naive CD4+ T cells sorted from blood. Subset: CD45RA+ positively selected. CDR3 bases: TGTGCCAGCTCACCAAGCGTTGGCACTGAAGCTTTCTTT. This translates into CASSPSVGTEAFF. Supplemented by reference TRBV18 and TRBJ1-1, the full variable domain reads NAGVMQNPRHLVRRRGQEARLRCSPMKGHSHVYWYRQLPEEGLKFMVYLQKENIIDESGMPKERFSAEFPKEGPSILRIQQVVRGDSAAYFCASSPSVGTEAFFGQGTRLTVV.